These 5 T cell receptor beta chains were sequenced from one sample in a study of Ad26.COV2.S vaccination and SARS-CoV-2 variants. The treatment denotes: 15 to 20 received Ad26.COV2.S at low or high dose, single or two shots; about 5 received placebo; per-sample allocation not given. Collection of samples fell on day 63 after the first vaccine or placebo injection. Clones were sequenced by immunoSEQ multiplex PCR, and TCRdb holds only the in-frame ones, with some missing. The table has 350,000 to 500,000 clones, around 87% seen once. The material sequenced was peripheral blood, taken in a trial of Ad26.COV2.S vaccine versus placebo. These receptors all come from a person between 18 and 59 years old who received the Ad26.COV2.S COVID-19 vaccine or a placebo.

The chain has TRBV9 and TRBJ1-4; TRBD1 matches at 7 bases. V dropped 4 bases and J dropped 0; count of bases not matched to a gene: 9. Germline V gene data show CDR1 as SGDLS and CDR2 as YYNGEE. This CDR3 spans 17 amino acids. The CDR3 reads CASSIGTDPATNEKLFF. The CDR3 DNA reads as TGTGCCAGCAGCATCGGGACAGACCCTGCAACTAATGAAAAACTGTTTTTT.

The sample holds a few counts of this clone. Within the sample, other DNA sequences also encode this same CDR3. The chain has TRBV2 and TRBJ2-2; TRBD2 agrees at 9 bases. The V and J ends lost 4 bases and 5 bases, in that order; junction bases with no gene match: 2. Germline V gives CDR1 SNHLY, CDR2 FYNNEI. CDR3 length: 14 amino acids. The CDR3 spells CASSGLAGTGELFF. As DNA, the CDR3 is TGTGCCAGCAGTGGGCTAGCGGGGACCGGGGAGCTGTTTTTT.

The chain is built from TRBV5-5 and TRBJ2-2, with 7 bases fitting TRBD1. This CDR3 is built from 17 residues. CDR1 and CDR2 (germline): SGHKS, YYEKEE (reference sequence). V gave up 3 bases and J gave up 6 bases; unmatched junction bases: 14. CDR3 protein: CASSYPHRGRRPGELFF. The CDR3 DNA reads as TGTGCCAGCAGCTACCCACACAGGGGACGGAGACCCGGGGAGCTGTTTTTT.

The V and J genes are TRBV5-4 and TRBJ2-3; no clear D. The CDR3 contains 13 residues. CDR1 and CDR2 (germline): SGHNT, YYREEE (reference sequence). V was cut by 0 bases and J by 6 bases, with 8 bases left in between. The CDR3, as DNA: TGTGCCAGCAGCTTGGGGCTGGCGGATACGCAGTATTTT. This codes for CASSLGLADTQYF.

The chain is built from TRBV9 and TRBJ2-2; D is ambiguous. The V gene's germline CDR1 is SGDLS and CDR2 YYNGEE. Between the trimmed V and J ends, which lost 4 bases and 5 bases, there was a span of 18 bases. The CDR3 has 16 residues. CDR3 sequence reads: CASSPLGVGNTGELFF. The CDR3 bases are TGTGCCAGCAGCCCCCTTGGAGTGGGCAATACCGGGGAGCTGTTTTTT.